One sample yielded the 31 T cell receptor beta chains listed below, sequenced in a study of blood T cell repertoires in COVID-19. TCRdb keeps only in-frame clones here, not all; method: immunoSEQ multiplex PCR. The table has 150,000 to 190,000 clones, 76% seen once. The source material was peripheral blood. These receptors all come from a woman aged 80 or older with acute or convalescent COVID-19.

This CDR3 is CASSKGLAGGDNEQFF. In nucleotides, the CDR3 is TGTGCCAGCAGCAAGGGACTAGCGGGGGGTGACAATGAGCAGTTCTTC. The chain is built from TRBV13 and TRBJ2-1; 15 positions match TRBD2. Germline CDR1 PRHDT, CDR2 FYEKMQ (reference sequence). This CDR3 comprises 16 residues. V lost 5 bases to trimming and J lost 5 bases; unmatched junction nucleotides: 4.

V is TRBV7-9 and J is TRBJ1-4, with D uncertain. Germline CDR1 and CDR2: SEHNR and FQNEAQ (reference sequence). V was clipped by 3 bases and J by 7 bases, with 18 bases between them. This CDR3 comprises 16 residues. Here the CDR3 DNA reads TGTGCCAGCAGCTTTTCCACCTTGATCGAGGGTGAAAAACTGTTTTTT. This translates into CASSFSTLIEGEKLFF.

The V gene is TRBV4-2, the J gene TRBJ2-7; D unresolved. The CDR3 is made up of 15 amino acids. Germline assignment: CDR1 LGHNA and CDR2 YNFKEQ. The V and J ends lost 0 bases and 5 bases respectively, with 14 bases between them. In DNA form, the CDR3 reads TGTGCCAGCAGCCAAGAATTGGGCCGAATCGACGAGCAGTACTTC. Translated: CASSQELGRIDEQYF.

The V and J genes are TRBV10-3 and TRBJ2-5; 9 bases align to TRBD1. The V gene end was trimmed by 3 bases and the J gene end by 2 bases; junction bases not matched to a gene: 4. This CDR3 is 15 amino acids long. Germline V CDR1 and CDR2: ENHRY, SYGVKD. The CDR3 sequence is CAISDSDRGQETQYF. The CDR3 DNA reads TGTGCCATCAGTGATTCGGACAGGGGTCAAGAGACCCAGTACTTC.

The chain has TRBV7-8 and TRBJ2-7, with a possible D match to TRBD1 (6 bases). The CDR3 consists of 16 residues. V was cut by 1 base and J by 3 bases, with 16 bases left in between. Germline V gene lookup returns CDR1 SGHVS and CDR2 FQNEAQ. CDR3 bases: TGTGCCAGCAGCTTAGGGTATGGCAGGGGCGGCTACGAGCAGTACTTC. Translating it yields CASSLGYGRGGYEQYF.

The V and J genes are TRBV7-3 and TRBJ2-3, with TRBD1 matching over 10 bases. The germline V gene has CDR1 SGHTA and CDR2 FQGTGA. This CDR3 contains 16 residues. V trimming: 1 base; J trimming: 4 bases; junction bases outside the gene matches: 5. CDR3 coding DNA: TGTGCCAGCAGCTTAATAGGACAGGGGGAATCAGATACGCAGTATTTT. Translation gives CASSLIGQGESDTQYF.

The V and J genes are TRBV4-3 and TRBJ1-2, with 9 bases aligning to TRBD1. V was pared by 4 bases and J by 8 bases, with 11 bases of the junction left unmatched. Germline assignment: CDR1 LGHNA and CDR2 YSLEER. This CDR3 region has 15 residues. The CDR3 protein is CASSPDQQGAGGYTF. The CDR3 DNA sequence: TGCGCCAGCAGCCCAGACCAACAGGGGGCGGGGGGCTACACCTTC.

This rearrangement joins TRBV14 to TRBJ1-2; weak D call: TRBD1 (5 bases). The V gene lost 0 bases and the J gene lost 6 bases, with 17 bases spanning the gap. The CDR3 length is 16 residues. The germline gives CDR1 SGHDN, CDR2 FVKESK. This CDR3 is CASSQDGWGLDNGYTF. CDR3 nucleotide sequence: TGTGCCAGCAGCCAAGACGGGTGGGGCTTGGATAATGGCTACACCTTC. The full variable domain, rest sourced from reference TRBV14 and TRBJ1-2, is EAGVTQFPSHSVIEKGQTVTLRCDPISGHDNLYWYRRVMGKEIKFLLHFVKESKQDESGMPNNRFLAERTGGTYSTLKVQPAELEDSGVYFCASSQDGWGLDNGYTFGSGTRLTVV.

This clone has a handful of counts. This chain connects TRBV20-1 to TRBJ2-7; 8 nucleotides align to TRBD2. The CDR3 length is 15 residues. Germline CDR1 DFQATT, CDR2 SNEGSKA (reference sequence). V lost 3 bases to trimming and J lost 2 bases; unmatched junction nucleotides: 9. CDR3 in amino acids: CSASHRLATTYEQYF. CDR3 bases: TGCAGTGCTAGTCATCGACTAGCGACAACCTACGAGCAGTACTTC.

The chain joins TRBV5-1 to TRBJ2-1; 7 bases line up with TRBD2. CDR3 length equals 16 residues. The germline CDR1 and CDR2 sequences are SGHRS and YFSETQ. The trim removed 4 bases at V and 7 bases at J, leaving 14 bases unmatched. Here the CDR3 reads CASSPGGVGSGNEQFF. CDR3 nucleotide sequence: TGCGCCAGCAGCCCGGGGGGAGTAGGTTCTGGTAATGAGCAGTTCTTC.

The CDR3 protein is CASSAPDLGQGYCTTEAFF. CDR3 sequence (DNA): TGCGCCAGCAGCGCCCCGGATCTGGGACAGGGTTACTGTACCACTGAAGCTTTCTTT. The chain has TRBV10-1 and TRBJ1-1, with 9 positions matching TRBD1. This CDR3 has 19 residues. V shed 6 bases and J 4 bases; nucleotides not matched to a gene: 21. CDR1 is WNHNN and CDR2 is SYGVQD in the germline V gene (reference sequence).

CDR3: CASSLLGAEKLFF. DNA of the CDR3: TGTGCCAGCAGCTTACTGGGGGCGGAAAAACTGTTTTTT. The chain has TRBV7-9 and TRBJ1-4; maybe TRBD1 (6 bases). This CDR3 spans 13 amino acids. Trimming took 2 bases from V and 8 from J, leaving 9 bases between them. Germline CDR1 and CDR2: SEHNR and FQNEAQ (reference sequence). The full variable domain, its missing parts supplied by reference TRBV7-9 and TRBJ1-4, is DTGVSQNPRHKITKRGQNVTFRCDPISEHNRLYWYRQTLGQGPEFLTYFQNEAQLEKSRLLSDRFSAERPKGSFSTLEIQRTEQGDSAMYLCASSLLGAEKLFFGSGTQLSVL.

This chain joins TRBV7-3 and TRBJ2-3, with D maybe TRBD2 (5 bases). The CDR3 consists of 14 residues. Germline V gene data show CDR1 as SGHTA and CDR2 as FQGTGA. The V end was cut by 5 bases, the J end by 3 bases, with 12 bases between. The CDR3 region has the DNA TGTGCCAGCAGCCCGGGGTTCGCGACAGATACGCAGTATTTT. It specifies CASSPGFATDTQYF.

The J gene is TRBJ2-1, the V gene TRBV2, with D perhaps TRBD2 (7 bases). Germline V gene data show CDR1 as SNHLY and CDR2 as FYNNEI. Deletions cut 6 bases from V and 5 bases from J, with 23 bases between. This CDR3 region has 17 residues. The CDR3 here is CASRPRGGGDRDNEQFF. DNA of the CDR3: TGTGCCAGCAGACCCAGAGGGGGGGGCGATAGGGACAATGAGCAGTTCTTC.

In this sample, this clone turned up once. The chain couples TRBV3-1 (or the pseudogene TRBV3-2) to TRBJ1-1; D call uncertain. The V gene lost 5 bases and the J gene lost 1 base, with 14 bases spanning the gap. This CDR3 is 15 amino acids long. Germline lookup yields CDR1 LGHDT and CDR2 YNNKEL (reference sequence). The CDR3 reads CASSTTTSENTEAFF. CDR3 sequence (DNA): TGTGCCAGCAGCACCACGACCAGCGAGAACACTGAAGCTTTCTTT.

This chain uses TRBV13 with TRBJ2-1, with 9 bases aligning to TRBD2. The CDR3 is made up of 16 amino acids. J was trimmed by 7 bases and V by 5 bases; bases with no gene match: 12. Germline V gene lookup returns CDR1 PRHDT and CDR2 FYEKMQ (reference sequence). CDR3 DNA: TGTGCCAGCAGCCCCGCCGGGCGACTAGCGGTAAATGAGCAGTTCTTC. Residues: CASSPAGRLAVNEQFF.

This sequence joins TRBV7-9 and TRBJ2-3, with 7 positions matching TRBD1. The CDR3 length is 13 residues. V lost 6 bases to trimming and J lost 8 bases; unmatched junction nucleotides: 8. Germline CDR1 and CDR2: SEHNR and FQNEAQ (reference sequence). The CDR3 reads CASRTGETGTQYF. In nucleotides, the CDR3 is TGTGCCAGCAGAACAGGGGAAACGGGTACGCAGTATTTT.

This chain uses TRBV19 with TRBJ1-5; 8 bases are shared with TRBD1. CDR1 is LNHDA and CDR2 is SQIVND in the germline V gene (reference sequence). The CDR3 is 18 residues long. V was clipped by 6 bases and J by 4 bases; unmatched bases: 17. This chain's CDR3 is CASSIGPSYGQGNQPQHF. In DNA, the CDR3 is TGTGCCAGTAGCATCGGGCCCTCGTACGGACAGGGAAATCAGCCCCAGCATTTT.

The chain combines TRBV7-6 with TRBJ2-5; 12 nucleotides match TRBD2. This CDR3 contains 16 residues. CDR1 is SGHVS, CDR2 FNYEAQ, per germline. The trim removed 5 bases at V and 4 bases at J, leaving 8 bases unmatched. CDR3 loop: CASSPKLAGGGETQYF. CDR3 in DNA: TGTGCCAGCAGCCCTAAACTAGCGGGAGGTGGAGAGACCCAGTACTTC.

The chain has TRBV29-1 and TRBJ1-1; possibly TRBD1 for D (6 bases). The V and J ends lost 7 bases and 1 base respectively, with 10 bases between them. The germline gives CDR1 SQVTM, CDR2 ANQGSEA. The CDR3 has 12 amino acids. The CDR3 sequence is CSGGGRNTEAFF. Written as DNA, the CDR3 is TGCAGCGGCGGGGGCAGGAACACTGAAGCTTTCTTT.

This sequence joins TRBV6-1 and TRBJ1-6, with 7 nucleotides matching TRBD1. This CDR3 is 14 amino acids long. Losses at the gene ends were 3 bases for V and 7 bases for J; bases not matched to a gene: 3. Germline CDR1 MNHNS, CDR2 SASEGT. The DNA of the CDR3 is TGTGCCAGCAGTGAGGGACAGAGGAATTCACCCCTCCACTTT. Amino acid sequence: CASSEGQRNSPLHF.

J is TRBJ1-6 and V is TRBV4-3, with 8 bases that match TRBD1. Losses at the gene ends were 3 bases for V and 9 bases for J; bases not matched to a gene: 4. Germline loops: CDR1 LGHNA, CDR2 YSLEER. There are 14 residues in the CDR3. The DNA for the CDR3 is TGCGCCAGCAGCCAGACAGGGGATCGTTCACCCCTCCACTTT. As protein: CASSQTGDRSPLHF.

V gene TRBV6-5 combines with J gene TRBJ1-6, with TRBD1 as a possible D gene (5 bases). V shed 0 bases and J shed 9 bases, with 15 bases lying between them. This CDR3 is 16 amino acids long. Germline values: CDR1 MNHEY, CDR2 SVGAGI. CDR3: CASSYSTGTEGSPLHF. CDR3 coding DNA: TGTGCCAGCAGTTACTCGACCGGGACTGAGGGTTCACCCCTCCACTTT.

The chain is built from TRBV7-9 and TRBJ1-1; unclear D gene. The CDR3 has 16 amino acids. Between the trimmed V and J ends, which lost 5 bases and 4 bases, there was a span of 20 bases. Germline V CDR1 and CDR2: SEHNR, FQNEAQ (reference sequence). CDR3 loop: CASSGRLGFSGTEAFF. CDR3 in DNA: TGTGCCAGCAGCGGCCGCCTGGGTTTCAGCGGCACTGAAGCTTTCTTT.

The chain has TRBV29-1 and TRBJ1-3, with a possible D match to TRBD1 (5 bases). The ends were cut back, 0 bases at V and 0 bases at J, with 21 bases in the middle. CDR1 SQVTM and CDR2 ANQGSEA come from the germline V gene. The CDR3 runs 19 residues. The CDR3 is CSVEERLYGGSSSGNTIYF. For the CDR3, the DNA is TGCAGCGTTGAAGAAAGGTTGTACGGGGGGTCGTCCTCTGGAAACACCATATATTTT.

This clone was observed once. The chain has TRBV19 and TRBJ2-2; 11 nucleotides align to TRBD2. The ends lost 4 bases at V and 5 bases at J; junction bases unmatched: 3. This CDR3 is built from 15 residues. Germline V gene data show CDR1 as LNHDA and CDR2 as SQIVND (reference sequence). CDR3 coding DNA: TGTGCCAGTAGTAGACTAGCGGGAATAACCGGGGAGCTGTTTTTT. Amino acids: CASSRLAGITGELFF.

The rearrangement joins TRBV21-1 to TRBJ2-1; the table assigns TRBD2, which was not confirmed against the DNA. TRBV21-1 represents a pseudogene. This CDR3 has 14 residues. The CDR3 sequence is CASRPQRGYNEQFF. In DNA form, the CDR3 reads TGTGCCAGCAGACCCCAGCGGGGATACAATGAGCAGTTCTTC.

Concerning this clone itself: At one end the junction does not follow the germline gene, possibly because of a read error. This sequence joins TRBV19 and TRBJ1-2; possibly TRBD1 for D (5 bases). The germline CDR1 and CDR2 sequences are LNHDA and SQIVND (reference sequence). This CDR3 has 13 amino acids. Here the CDR3 reads CASNIQPGDGYTF. CDR3 in DNA: TGTGCCAGTAATATACAACCGGGGGACGGCTACACCTTC.

The chain has TRBV7-2 and TRBJ2-7; TRBD1 matches at 7 bases. Germline CDR1 reads SGHTA; CDR2 reads FQGNSA. The CDR3 consists of 15 residues. J was trimmed by 0 bases and V by 2 bases; bases with no gene match: 4. The CDR3 spells CASSLQGQSSYEQYF. The CDR3 DNA sequence: TGTGCCAGCAGCTTACAGGGACAGAGCTCCTACGAGCAGTACTTC.

This chain connects TRBV9 to TRBJ1-2, with D possibly TRBD1 on 5 matching bases. The V end lost 2 bases, the J end lost 4 bases, and 15 bases lay between the germline ends. Germline V lookup: CDR1 SGDLS, CDR2 YYNGEE. The length of the CDR3 is 15 residues. The CDR3 here is CASSVSSGGTYGYTF. Here the CDR3 DNA reads TGTGCCAGCAGCGTGTCATCCGGGGGGACCTATGGCTACACCTTC.

This chain connects TRBV9 to TRBJ1-2; TRBD1 matches 7 bases. CDR3 length equals 13 residues. The V and J ends lost 3 bases and 5 bases, in that order; junction bases with no gene match: 4. The germline V gene has CDR1 SGDLS and CDR2 YYNGEE. CDR3 coding DNA: TGTGCCAGCAGCGCAATACAGGGGTATGGCTACACCTTC. Its protein product is CASSAIQGYGYTF.